These T cell receptor beta chains were read from a single sample in a study of T cells in Graves' hyperthyroidism and ophthalmopathy. TCRdb ran MiXCR on the multiplex PCR reads and lists one entry per CDR3 protein. This sample has about 840,000 distinct CDR3 sequences, with 38% found just once. Input material: blood. The receptors originated from a young man with Graves' hyperthyroidism. Each CDR3 is given with its conserved first and last residue. The order of the fields is V gene, D gene, clone size, J gene, CDR3 DNA, CDR3 protein. The D gene is left open where the match is weak. Some rows mark clone size as missing; the rest say once, few, many or name a class of expanded clone.

TRBV14	-	few	TRBJ2-7	TGTGCCAGCAGCCAAGGGTACACCTACGAGCAGTACTTC	CASSQGYTYEQYF
TRBV9	-	-	TRBJ2-7	TGTGCCAGCAGCGTATTCCCGCTTTACGAGCAGTACTTC	CASSVFPLYEQYF
TRBV7-9	TRBD1	-	TRBJ1-5	TGTGCCAGCAGCTTAGGACGGACAGGGGGTTCTATGGAGCCCCAGCATTTT	CASSLGRTGGSMEPQHF
TRBV10-3	TRBD1	many	TRBJ2-2	TGTGCCATCAGTGTTACAGGGGAAAACACCGGGGAGCTGTTTTTT	CAISVTGENTGELFF
TRBV12-3/TRBV12-4	-	few	TRBJ2-5	TGTGCCAGCAGTTTCGCCGGGGGCGGAGAGACCCAGTACTTC	CASSFAGGGETQYF
TRBV12-3/TRBV12-4	TRBD1	few	TRBJ2-7	TGTGCCAGCAGTGTTCCGAAAGAGGACAGGATTTTCTACGAGCAGTACTTC	CASSVPKEDRIFYEQYF
TRBV7-9	-	many	TRBJ1-1	TGTGCCAGCAGTTCTGGGACGGTGAACACTGAAGCTTTCTTT	CASSSGTVNTEAFF
TRBV7-9	-	few	TRBJ2-7	TGTGCCAGCAGCTTTGTTCATGGGGCAGGAAACTACGAGCAGTACTTC	CASSFVHGAGNYEQYF
TRBV20-1	-	-	TRBJ1-5	TGCAGTGCCAGTAGTATACGTCTGAGCAATCAGCCCCAGCATTTT	CSASSIRLSNQPQHF
TRBV12-3/TRBV12-4	-	many	TRBJ2-7	TGTGCCAGCAGCCGAGGGTTCTACGAGCAGTACTTC	CASSRGFYEQYF
TRBV4-1	-	-	TRBJ2-5	TGCGCCAGCAGCCAAGGAAGGTTGCAGGGATTCGAGACCCAGTACTTC	CASSQGRLQGFETQYF
TRBV7-9	-	-	TRBJ2-7	TGTGCCAGCAGTTCAAATGGGGTCCCCTACGAGCAGTACTTC	CASSSNGVPYEQYF
TRBV12-3/TRBV12-4	TRBD1	-	TRBJ1-4	TGTGCCAGCAGTTTTGGACAGGGAGGGAGGGAACTGTTTTTT	CASSFGQGGRELFF
TRBV2	TRBD2	-	TRBJ2-7	TGTGCCACACTACTAGCGGGGGAACTCGAGCAGTACTTC	CATLLAGELEQYF
TRBV25-1	-	-	TRBJ1-4	TGTGCCAGCTCGGGGTTTAATGAAAAACTGTTTTTT	CASSGFNEKLFF
TRBV19	-	few	TRBJ1-1	TGTGCCAGTAGTATTTTAGGCGGGCGGGCTGAAGCTTTCTTT	CASSILGGRAEAFF
TRBV20-1	-	few	TRBJ2-7	TGCAGTGCTAGAGGCACACTTCGGGGGTACGAGCAGTACTTC	CSARGTLRGYEQYF
TRBV12-3/TRBV12-4	TRBD1	-	TRBJ1-1	TGTGCCAGCAGTTCGGACAGGGTTGGGAAGTTAACTGAAGCTTTCTTT	CASSSDRVGKLTEAFF
TRBV9	-	-	TRBJ1-1	TGTGCCAGCAGCTCCGGGCGCGTTAAGGTCGGCACTGAAGCTTTCTTT	CASSSGRVKVGTEAFF
TRBV7-2	-	few	TRBJ2-2	TGTGCCAGCAGCTTAGGCACCTCCGGGGAGCTGTTTTTT	CASSLGTSGELFF
TRBV12-5	-	-	TRBJ1-5	TGTGCTAGTGGTTCCCAACCCGGACTAGGGAATCAGCCCCAGCATTTT	CASGSQPGLGNQPQHF
TRBV12-3/TRBV12-4	-	-	TRBJ2-2	TGTGCCAGCAGTATAGGGCCCGGCGGGGAGCTGTTTTTT	CASSIGPGGELFF
TRBV7-2	TRBD1	once	TRBJ1-1	TGTGCCAGCAGCTCAGTCGCGGGACAGGAAGCTTTCTTT	CASSSVAGQEAFF
TRBV10-3	TRBD1	many	TRBJ2-7	TGTGCCGCTGGGACAGGGGCGCACGAGCAGTACTTC	CAAGTGAHEQYF
TRBV20-1	-	-	TRBJ1-6	TGCAGTGCAGGAGGAGGGCTGGGGGGGGATCCACCCCTCCACTTT	CSAGGGLGGDPPLHF
TRBV7-9	-	few	TRBJ1-2	TGTGCCAGCAGCCCTACAGGCGGGCTTCTGTGGGGCTACACCTTC	CASSPTGGLLWGYTF
TRBV2	TRBD1	-	TRBJ2-7	TGTGCCAGCAGTGATACCCAATTACAGGGGATCTACGAGCAGTACTTC	CASSDTQLQGIYEQYF
TRBV6-4	-	-	TRBJ2-2	TGTGCCAGCAGTGCTCAAATCGTCACCGGGGAGCTGTTTTTT	CASSAQIVTGELFF
TRBV2	-	many	TRBJ1-5	TGTGCCAGCAGTGAAGGGGGGGGAAGGGCCCAGCCCCAGCATTTT	CASSEGGGRAQPQHF
TRBV7-2	-	-	TRBJ2-5	TGTGCCAGCAGCTCACGGGGCGGGGTGGGGGAGACCCAGTACTTC	CASSSRGGVGETQYF
TRBV12-3/TRBV12-4	-	-	TRBJ2-2	TGTGCCAGCAGCCAAATTAACACCGGGGAGCTGTTTTTT	CASSQINTGELFF
TRBV11-2	TRBD2	-	TRBJ2-7	TGTGCCAGCAGCTTGTCTACTAGCGGGTTCTCCTACGAGCAGTACTTC	CASSLSTSGFSYEQYF
TRBV19	TRBD2	few	TRBJ2-7	TGTGCCAGCAGCCATAGCGGGTCTTACTACGAGCAGTACTTC	CASSHSGSYYEQYF
TRBV29-1	TRBD2	-	TRBJ2-7	TGCAGCTTAGTGCGGGAGGGATACTACGAGCAGTACTTC	CSLVREGYYEQYF
TRBV20-1	-	few	TRBJ2-5	TGCAGTGCCCAAAGGACAGTCCGGGAGACCCAGTACTTC	CSAQRTVRETQYF
TRBV7-9	-	many	TRBJ1-3	TGTGCCAGCAGCTTGGGGGGGCGAGGAAACACCATATATTTT	CASSLGGRGNTIYF
TRBV12-3/TRBV12-4	TRBD1	-	TRBJ2-2	TGTGCCAGCAGTCCAGGACAGGAGTTTTTT	CASSPGQEFF
TRBV29-1	TRBD1	few	TRBJ1-2	TGCAGCGTTGAATCACGACAGGGGGGTTTCTACTATGGCTACACCTTC	CSVESRQGGFYYGYTF
TRBV10-3	TRBD1	-	TRBJ1-1	TGTGCCATCAGTGAGAGGACAGGGAGGGACACTGAAGCTTTCTTT	CAISERTGRDTEAFF
TRBV9	-	-	TRBJ2-7	TGTGCCGGCAGCGTAGAGGGGGGAGGGCCACGCGAGCAGTACTTC	CAGSVEGGGPREQYF
TRBV10-3	TRBD1	many	TRBJ1-1	TGTGCCACCCGACGGGACAGGGGTAGCACTGAAGCTTTCTTT	CATRRDRGSTEAFF
TRBV6-1	-	-	TRBJ2-7	TGTGCCAGCAGGCCGGGGAGACTCCACTACGAGCAGTACTTC	CASRPGRLHYEQYF
TRBV7-2	-	-	TRBJ2-7	TGTGCCAGCTCAACCGGAGACCGCTCCTACGAGCAGTACTTC	CASSTGDRSYEQYF
TRBV5-1	TRBD1	-	TRBJ2-7	TGCGCCAGCAGCCAAGATTGGACAGGGGGGACCAACGAGCAGTACTTC	CASSQDWTGGTNEQYF
TRBV11-2	-	-	TRBJ1-2	TGTGCCAGCAGCTTACGACTGGGACCAAACTATGGCTACACCTTC	CASSLRLGPNYGYTF
TRBV2	-	few	TRBJ2-2	TGTGCCAGCAGTGGACGGGATGCCGGGGAGCTGTTTTTT	CASSGRDAGELFF
TRBV6-5	-	-	TRBJ2-5	TGTGCCGGCAGATCCTACAGTACTGTCCCAGAGACCCAGTACTTC	CAGRSYSTVPETQYF
TRBV7-6	-	many	TRBJ1-5	TGTGCCAGCAGCTCCGATCCTAGCAATCAGCCCCAGCATTTT	CASSSDPSNQPQHF
TRBV5-4	-	-	TRBJ2-5	TGTGCCACCAGACGAGAAGAGACCCAGTACTTC	CATRREETQYF
TRBV14	TRBD1	many	TRBJ1-6	TGTGCCAGCAGCCTGACAGGGTATTCACCCCTCCACTTT	CASSLTGYSPLHF
TRBV7-3	TRBD1	-	TRBJ2-2	TGTGCCAGCAGCCCGGGGACAGGGGCCGGGGAGCTGTTTTTT	CASSPGTGAGELFF
TRBV12-3/TRBV12-4	-	few	TRBJ2-7	TGTGCCAGCAGTTTCGAGGGGGGGGCGGACGAGCAGTACTTC	CASSFEGGADEQYF